The 15 T cell receptor beta chains below were found in one sample sequenced in a study of shared clonotypes between healthy human individuals. Here immunoSEQ multiplex PCR was the method, and the copy in TCRdb shows in-frame clones only, minus some. The data contain hundreds of thousands of clones, 95% to 96% of them seen just once; the ten biggest clones take up about 0.12%. CD8 cells classed as naive were CD45RO-negative and positively selected for CCR7, excluding terminally differentiated effector memory CD45RA+ cells. Sequences were obtained from naive CD8+ T cells sorted from blood. The receptors derive from a woman younger than 45 in good health.

This clone was recorded once. J is TRBJ2-5 and V is TRBV28; 9 bases align to TRBD2. V shed 6 bases, J shed 5 bases, and the junction held 7 bases outside the gene matches. There are 14 residues in the CDR3. CDR1 and CDR2 from the germline V gene are MDHEN and SYDVKM. CDR3 nucleotide sequence: TGTGCCAGCAGCTTAGCGGCGGGGGGGGAGACCCAGTACTTC. Its translation is CASSLAAGGETQYF.

J is TRBJ2-1 and V is TRBV27, with D possibly TRBD2 on 6 matching bases. Per germline, CDR1 MNHEY and CDR2 SMNVEV (reference sequence). This CDR3 has 12 residues. Trimming shortened V by 4 bases and J by 7 bases, and 8 bases separated the two germline ends. The CDR3 sequence: CASSYGGNEQFF. The CDR3 nucleotides read TGTGCCAGCAGTTATGGGGGGAATGAGCAGTTCTTC.

This clone was seen a handful of times. No DNA is shown, since the ends of the CDR3 on it are uncertain; the CDR3 is the one TCRdb lists. Additional DNA sequences in this sample encode the identical CDR3. This sequence joins TRBV28 and TRBJ2-5. The CDR3 is 11 residues long, counting both termini. CDR1 MDHEN and CDR2 SYDVKM come from the germline V gene. CDR3 in amino acids: CASSFLETQYF.

Concerning this clone: This sample also contains other DNA sequences that code for the same CDR3. The CDR3 here is CASSTGGNEQFF. The CDR3, as DNA: TGTGCCAGCAGTACAGGCGGGAATGAGCAGTTCTTC. The chain joins TRBV27 to TRBJ2-1, with D possibly called TRBD1 or TRBD2 (5 bases each). Trimming removed 5 bases at V and 7 bases at J, with 9 bases between. From germline, CDR1 is MNHEY and CDR2 SMNVEV (reference sequence). This CDR3 contains 12 residues.

This chain connects TRBV4-1 to TRBJ2-1; tentative D call: TRBD1 (5 bases). V lost 1 base, J lost 9 bases, and 16 bases lay in between. The germline gives CDR1 MGHRA, CDR2 YSYEKL. The CDR3 is made up of 15 amino acids. Here the CDR3 DNA reads TGCGCCAGCAGCCAAGGCCCGGCCCCCCAGGGTGAGCAGTTCTTC. This gives the protein CASSQGPAPQGEQFF.

V usage is TRBV15 and J usage is TRBJ2-7, with 7 bases matching TRBD1. The CDR3 covers 15 residues. CDR1 and CDR2 (germline): LNHNV, YYDKDF (reference sequence). J gave up 7 bases and V 3 bases, and 12 bases lay outside the gene matches. CDR3 in amino acids: CATSSTGQSLFEQYF. CDR3 nucleotides: TGTGCCACCAGCAGTACGGGACAGAGTCTTTTTGAGCAGTACTTC.

The V call is TRBV28, the J call TRBJ1-2; possibly TRBD1 for D (6 bases). The CDR3 loop spans 13 amino acids. Looked up from germline, CDR1 is MDHEN and CDR2 is SYDVKM. The V and J ends lost 6 bases and 4 bases respectively, with 12 bases between them. The CDR3 loop is CASRPGQPYGYTF. In nucleotides, the CDR3 is TGTGCCAGCAGACCAGGACAGCCCTATGGCTACACCTTC.

The chain couples TRBV27 to TRBJ2-7; TRBD1 matches 7 bases. V was pared by 5 bases and J by 1 base, with 8 bases of the junction left unmatched. CDR3 size: 15 residues. Germline-derived CDR1 and CDR2 are MNHEY and SMNVEV (reference sequence). The CDR3 DNA reads as TGTGCCAGCAGTCGGACAGGCACCGAATCCTACGAGCAGTACTTC. This codes for CASSRTGTESYEQYF.

The chain is built from TRBV4-1 and TRBJ2-4; D is ambiguous. V dropped 3 bases and J dropped 0 bases, with 15 bases sitting between them. The CDR3 sequence is 17 residues long. Per germline, CDR1 MGHRA and CDR2 YSYEKL. CDR3 sequence: CASSQNEVVEAKNIQYF. The CDR3 DNA sequence: TGCGCCAGCAGCCAGAATGAGGTGGTTGAAGCCAAAAACATTCAGTACTTC.

The genes are TRBV13 and TRBJ2-7, with 8 bases matching TRBD1. This CDR3 contains 13 residues. Losses at the gene ends were 5 bases for V and 6 bases for J; bases not matched to a gene: 6. In germline, CDR1 is PRHDT, CDR2 FYEKMQ (reference sequence). CDR3 DNA sequence: TGTGCCAGCAGCCAAGGGACAGGAGCCGAGCAGTACTTC. Its protein is CASSQGTGAEQYF.

This chain connects TRBV29-1 to TRBJ2-7; 8 bases align to TRBD1. Unmatched junction bases numbered 5, after V lost 0 bases and J lost 1 base. The CDR3 contains 15 residues. CDR1 is SQVTM and CDR2 is ANQGSEA in the germline V gene. CDR3 bases: TGCAGCGTTGAAGATGTTAGGACAGGGTCCTACGAGCAGTACTTC. Translated, it gives CSVEDVRTGSYEQYF.

The chain uses TRBV7-9 and TRBJ2-5; no definite D call. The CDR3 loop spans 11 amino acids. Trimming stripped 4 bases from V and 4 bases from J, with 4 bases between. CDR1 and CDR2 from the germline V gene are SEHNR and FQNEAQ (reference sequence). In DNA form, the CDR3 reads TGTGCCAGCAGCTACAGAGAGACCCAGTACTTC. Translated: CASSYRETQYF.

The rearrangement links TRBV27 to TRBJ2-3; no definite D call. CDR1 and CDR2 (germline): MNHEY, SMNVEV (reference sequence). The CDR3 runs 13 residues. Between the trimmed V and J ends, which lost 4 bases and 0 bases, there was a span of 5 bases. CDR3 sequence: CASSSWSTDTQYF. Here the CDR3 DNA reads TGTGCCAGCAGTTCTTGGAGCACAGATACGCAGTATTTT.

CDR3 amino acids: CASSLPGQRYSNQPQHF. CDR3 sequence (DNA): TGTGCCAGCAGTCTCCCCGGACAGAGATATAGCAATCAGCCCCAGCATTTT. V usage is TRBV28 and J usage is TRBJ1-5; D may be TRBD1 (6 bases). CDR1 and CDR2 from the germline V gene are MDHEN and SYDVKM. Trimming took off 5 bases at V and 0 bases at J, with 17 bases between the two ends. The CDR3 consists of 17 residues.

The chain joins TRBV7-3 to TRBJ2-7; D might be TRBD2 (6 bases). Trimming shortened V by 0 bases and J by 1 base, and 7 bases separated the two germline ends. CDR1 and CDR2 (germline): SGHTA, FQGTGA. This CDR3 is 14 amino acids long. For the CDR3, the DNA is TGTGCCAGCAGCTTAACTGGGGGGTCCTACGAGCAGTACTTC. Protein sequence: CASSLTGGSYEQYF.